The rows below give T cell receptor beta chains drawn from one sample of a study of technical replicates of blood from a handful of donors. TCRdb keeps only in-frame clones here, not all; method: immunoSEQ multiplex PCR. The sample comprises about 83,000 clones, more than 80% of which are singletons, and around 0.25% rests with the top ten. Source material: T cells isolated from PBMCs. Every receptor here comes from a human donor in good health. CDR3s include the opening cysteine and the closing phenylalanine or tryptophan. A D gene is named only where the DNA matches it firmly. Where a row states a size, it is once, few, many or the class of an expanded clone; other rows omit it.

d_call	v_call	clone_size	j_call	cdr3_nt	cdr3_aa
-	TRBV2	-	TRBJ2-7	TGTGCCAGTCTCGAGGTAGGTGGTGCCTACGAGCAGTACTTC	CASLEVGGAYEQYF
TRBD1	TRBV7-3	-	TRBJ1-1	TGTGCCAGCAGCATGGGACAGGGGAACACTGAAGCTTTCTTT	CASSMGQGNTEAFF
-	TRBV27	-	TRBJ2-7	TGTGCCAGCAGTTTGGGGCAGGGGAGTACCTACGAGCAGTACTTC	CASSLGQGSTYEQYF
TRBD2	TRBV4-2	-	TRBJ2-3	TGTGCCAGCAGCCAAGTACTAGCGGACCGCACAGATACGCAGTATTTT	CASSQVLADRTDTQYF
-	TRBV28	once	TRBJ1-2	TGTGCCAGCAGTCGGACAGATGGCTACACCTTC	CASSRTDGYTF
-	TRBV30	-	TRBJ2-7	TGTGCCTGGAGTGTACGTCTTCAGGGATACGAGCAGTACTTC	CAWSVRLQGYEQYF
-	TRBV4-1	-	TRBJ1-5	TGCGCCAGCAGCCAATTAGCGACACCCGCCAATCAGCCCCAGCATTTT	CASSQLATPANQPQHF
TRBD1	TRBV28	-	TRBJ1-2	TGTGCCAGCAGTCCGCGGACAGGGTATGGCTACACCTTC	CASSPRTGYGYTF
TRBD1	TRBV28	-	TRBJ2-5	TGTGCCAGTCTGACAGGGGGACAGACCCAGTACTTC	CASLTGGQTQYF
-	TRBV5-1	-	TRBJ2-6	TGCGCCAGCAGTCTCCCCCTTGGGGGCACCTCTGGGGCCAACGTCCTGACTTTC	CASSLPLGGTSGANVLTF
-	TRBV5-1	-	TRBJ2-1	TGCGCCAGCAGCGAATACCAGGGCACGGGCAATGAGCAGTTCTTC	CASSEYQGTGNEQFF
TRBD2	TRBV7-2	-	TRBJ2-5	TGTGCCAGCAGCCGACTAGCGGGAGGGACAGAGACCCAGTACTTC	CASSRLAGGTETQYF
-	TRBV5-1	-	TRBJ1-5	TGCGCCAGCAGCTTGGTCGGCAATCAGCCCCAGCATTTT	CASSLVGNQPQHF
TRBD2	TRBV10-2	-	TRBJ2-7	TGCGCCAGCAGTTCAAGTCTAGCGGGGGAGCAGTACTTC	CASSSSLAGEQYF
-	TRBV10-1	-	TRBJ2-5	TGCGCCAGCAGTGAGTCGACGGCAGGGATCGAGACCCAGTACTTC	CASSESTAGIETQYF
TRBD2	TRBV7-9	-	TRBJ2-1	TGTGCCAGCAGCTTAATCAGCGGGGGGTATGATGAGCAGTTCTTC	CASSLISGGYDEQFF
-	TRBV29-1	-	TRBJ2-3	TGCAGCTCTCGGTGGAGCAGGGCAGCAGATACGCAGTATTTT	CSSRWSRAADTQYF
-	TRBV27	-	TRBJ1-2	TGTGCCAGCTCCCCCGGAGCCAGCTATGGCTACACCTTC	CASSPGASYGYTF
-	TRBV27	once	TRBJ2-1	TGTGCCAGCAGCGATGGGCCTAGCCCGTTCTTC	CASSDGPSPFF
TRBD2	TRBV7-7	-	TRBJ2-3	TGTGCTAGCAGCTCGTCCCCCGGGGGGTCAGATACGCAGTATTTT	CASSSSPGGSDTQYF
TRBD1	TRBV11-2	-	TRBJ2-1	TGTGCCAGCAGCCGGACAGGGTTATCCTACAATGAGCAGTTCTTC	CASSRTGLSYNEQFF
TRBD1	TRBV10-1	-	TRBJ2-3	TGCGCCAGCAGCCGCCGGGACAGGGGCACAGATACGCAGTATTTT	CASSRRDRGTDTQYF
TRBD1	TRBV7-9	-	TRBJ2-7	TGTGCCAGCAGCCATAGGGACAGTCCGTACGAGCAGTACTTC	CASSHRDSPYEQYF
-	TRBV28	-	TRBJ2-1	TGTGCCAGCAGTTTTTGGCAAAATGAGCAGTTCTTC	CASSFWQNEQFF
TRBD1	TRBV7-9	-	TRBJ2-7	TGTGCCAGCTCAACAGGGGCGGACGAGCAGTACTTC	CASSTGADEQYF
TRBD2	TRBV10-3	-	TRBJ2-2	TGTGCCATCAGTGTCGCGGGAGGTTCCACCGGGGAGCTGTTTTTT	CAISVAGGSTGELFF
TRBD2	TRBV11-1	-	TRBJ2-1	TGTGCCAGCTGCAAAGGGACTAGCGGGAGGAACACCTACAATGAGCAGTTCTTC	CASCKGTSGRNTYNEQFF
TRBD2	TRBV6-5	once	TRBJ2-7	TGTGCCAGCAGTTATTGGGCAGGAGGACTAGGCGAGCAGTACTTC	CASSYWAGGLGEQYF
TRBD1	TRBV5-1	-	TRBJ1-2	TGCGCCAGCAGCTTAAGAGGCTGGGACAGAGCTAACTATGGCTACACCTTC	CASSLRGWDRANYGYTF
-	TRBV6-1	-	TRBJ1-4	TGTGCCAGCAGTGGGGGACTCCTAGGGGCAACTAATGAAAAACTGTTTTTT	CASSGGLLGATNEKLFF
-	TRBV2	-	TRBJ2-2	TGTGCCAGCAGTGAATCCAGGGCCACCGGGGAGCTGTTTTTT	CASSESRATGELFF
-	TRBV5-1	-	TRBJ2-4	TGCGCCAGCAGCTTGGGATGGGAGGACAAAAACATTCAGTACTTC	CASSLGWEDKNIQYF
-	TRBV7-2	-	TRBJ2-1	TGTGCCGTAAAAACCTGGGAGAGCGGGTACAATGAGCAGTTCTTC	CAVKTWESGYNEQFF
-	TRBV5-6	-	TRBJ1-1	TGTGCCAGCAGCCAACCCGGGACAACGAACACTGAAGCTTTCTTT	CASSQPGTTNTEAFF
TRBD1	TRBV5-8	-	TRBJ2-7	TGTGCCAGCAGCTTGGTAACAGGGGGTCCCTACGAGCAGTACTTC	CASSLVTGGPYEQYF